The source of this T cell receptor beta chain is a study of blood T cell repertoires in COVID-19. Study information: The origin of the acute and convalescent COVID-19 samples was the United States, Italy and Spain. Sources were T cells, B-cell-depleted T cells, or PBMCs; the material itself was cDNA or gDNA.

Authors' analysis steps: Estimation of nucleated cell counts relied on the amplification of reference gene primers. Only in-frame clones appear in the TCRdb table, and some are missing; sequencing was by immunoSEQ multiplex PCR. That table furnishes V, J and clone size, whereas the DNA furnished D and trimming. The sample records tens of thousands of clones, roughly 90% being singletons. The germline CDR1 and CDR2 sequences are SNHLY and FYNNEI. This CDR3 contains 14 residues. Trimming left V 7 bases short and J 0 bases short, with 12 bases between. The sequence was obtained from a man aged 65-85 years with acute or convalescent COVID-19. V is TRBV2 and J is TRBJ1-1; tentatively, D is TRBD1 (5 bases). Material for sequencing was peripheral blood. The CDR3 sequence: CASTQDTVNTEAFF. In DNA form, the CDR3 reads TGTGCCAGCACACAGGATACTGTGAACACTGAAGCTTTCTTT.